These 5 T cell receptor beta chains were sequenced from one sample in a study of OX40 agonist ivuxolimab in advanced cancers. TCRdb's table, derived via immunoSEQ multiplex PCR, lists solely in-frame clones and lacks some. The data hold tens of thousands of clones, with 89% observed a single time. Sequenced here: CD4+ or CD8+ T cells sorted from blood, sampled in a trial of the OX40 agonist ivuxolimab. The source of these receptors is an adult with an advanced solid tumor such as melanoma, head and neck, liver or kidney cancer.

The chain joins TRBV29-1 to TRBJ2-7; the D is unclear. Germline CDR1 SQVTM, CDR2 ANQGSEA. Trimming left V 4 bases short and J 1 base short, with 8 bases between. The CDR3 runs to 12 residues. Written as DNA, the CDR3 is TGCAGCGTTGGAGACGGGTCCTACGAGCAGTACTTC. It is translated as CSVGDGSYEQYF.

The genes are TRBV21-1 and TRBJ2-7. TRBV21-1 is deemed a pseudogene. The length of the CDR3 is 15 residues. The CDR3 spells CASSKEEKDPYEQYF. CDR3 coding DNA: TGTGCCAGCAGCAAAGAGGAGAAGGACCCCTACGAGCAGTACTTC.

J is TRBJ2-5 and V is TRBV18, with D unclear. V was clipped by 6 bases and J by 0 bases, with 8 bases between them. This CDR3 is 13 amino acids long. Germline V gene lookup returns CDR1 KGHSH and CDR2 LQKENI. The CDR3 loop reads CASSPRYQETQYF. CDR3 DNA: TGTGCCAGCTCCCCTAGGTACCAAGAGACCCAGTACTTC.

This sequence joins TRBV5-1 and TRBJ2-3, with D maybe TRBD2 (6 bases). Germline assignment: CDR1 SGHRS and CDR2 YFSETQ. The CDR3 totals 16 residues. Trimming removed 4 bases from V and 4 bases from J, with 19 bases in between. The CDR3 DNA is TGCGCCAGCAGCCACGAAGGAGGGTTCGGTGCAGATACGCAGTATTTT. Residues: CASSHEGGFGADTQYF.

The chain couples TRBV13 to TRBJ2-1; D possibly corresponds to TRBD1 (5 bases). Germline CDR1 and CDR2: PRHDT and FYEKMQ (reference sequence). The CDR3 consists of 16 residues. Trimming pared 5 bases from V and 7 bases from J, leaving 21 bases between. In DNA form, the CDR3 reads TGTGCCAGCAGCCCTCTCGTCGAGACAGTCAGTAATGAGCAGTTCTTC. Its protein product is CASSPLVETVSNEQFF.